Below, 25 T cell receptor beta chains from the same sample are listed, as sequenced in a study of response to subunit inactivated influenza vaccine. Via MiXCR, TCRdb re-called the RT-PCR reads, giving one row per CDR3 protein. Of about 520,000 distinct CDR3 sequences detected, approximately 6.9% appear once; the ten largest clones hold around 13%. The material was PBMCs from blood, obtained about 24 months after vaccination. Source of these receptors: a man between 50 and 75 years old who received an inactivated influenza vaccine.

This clonotype was recorded at least ten times. The genes are TRBV11-2 and TRBJ1-3, with TRBD1 as a possible D gene (5 bases). CDR1 is SGHAT, CDR2 FQNNGV, per germline. The V end lost 0 bases, the J end lost 2 bases, and 14 bases lay between the germline ends. CDR3 length equals 17 residues. The CDR3 protein is CASSLEFGGSTGNTIYF. The CDR3 coding sequence is TGTGCCAGCAGCTTAGAGTTTGGGGGTTCGACTGGAAACACCATATATTTT.

The chain has TRBV11-2 and TRBJ2-3; 11 nucleotides match TRBD1. The CDR3 runs to 16 residues. The germline V gene has CDR1 SGHAT and CDR2 FQNNGV. V lost 3 bases to trimming and J lost 0 bases; unmatched junction nucleotides: 2. CDR3 protein: CASSLDRGPSTDTQYF. CDR3 DNA: TGTGCCAGCAGCTTGGACAGGGGGCCGAGCACAGATACGCAGTATTTT.

Ten or more counts support this clonotype. This chain joins TRBV5-1 and TRBJ2-7; 11 bases are a match to TRBD2. Per germline, CDR1 SGHRS and CDR2 YFSETQ. The V gene end was trimmed by 5 bases and the J gene end by 3 bases; junction bases not matched to a gene: 7. The CDR3 spans 15 residues. CDR3 amino acids: CASRPTSGAFYEQYF. The CDR3 nucleotides are TGCGCCAGCAGGCCGACTAGCGGGGCCTTCTACGAGCAGTACTTC.

The table lists this clonotype with a few counts. The genes are TRBV12-3 or TRBV12-4 and TRBJ2-7; TRBD1 matches at 7 bases. This CDR3 contains 14 residues. After removal of 5 bases from V and 0 bases from J, the junction contained 4 bases not matched to a gene. The CDR3 coding sequence is TGTGCCAGCAGTCCCGACAGGGACTCCTACGAGCAGTACTTC. It codes for CASSPDRDSYEQYF.

This clonotype was seen more than once but under ten times. The chain has TRBV3-1 and TRBJ2-3; either TRBD1 or TRBD2 may fit D (6 bases each). Per the germline V gene, CDR1 is LGHDT and CDR2 is YNNKEL (reference sequence). This CDR3 region has 14 residues. V lost 3 bases and J lost 2, with 9 bases in between. CDR3 amino acids: CASSHRGLTDTQYF. The DNA for the CDR3 is TGTGCCAGCAGCCACCGGGGGCTCACAGATACGCAGTATTTT.

This chain joins TRBV12-3 or TRBV12-4 and TRBJ2-5; tentative D call: TRBD1 (6 bases). CDR3 length: 15 residues. The V and J ends lost 6 bases and 1 base respectively, with 15 bases between them. CDR3 residues: CASRPAQGPQETQYF. CDR3 in DNA: TGTGCCAGCAGGCCCGCACAGGGCCCCCAAGAGACCCAGTACTTC.

The rearrangement links TRBV14 to TRBJ2-7, with D perhaps TRBD2 (5 bases). V lost 2 bases and J 7 bases, leaving 9 bases between the germline ends. CDR3 length: 12 amino acids. The germline V gene has CDR1 SGHDN and CDR2 FVKESK. This chain's CDR3 is CASSQSGREQYF. CDR3 nucleotide sequence: TGTGCCAGCAGCCAATCGGGAAGAGAGCAGTACTTC.

This clonotype has at least ten counts. The chain combines TRBV4-1 with TRBJ2-3; D tentatively reads TRBD1 or TRBD2 (6 bases each). The CDR3 covers 16 residues. Germline V CDR1 and CDR2: MGHRA, YSYEKL. V gave up 4 bases and J gave up 1 base, with 15 bases separating them. This CDR3 is CASSLRGLTRTDTQYF. The CDR3 DNA sequence: TGCGCCAGCAGCCTTCGGGGGCTTACCCGCACAGATACGCAGTATTTT.

This clonotype was counted at least ten times. The chain links TRBV28 to TRBJ1-3; 8 nucleotides line up with TRBD1. There are 14 residues in the CDR3. The germline gives CDR1 MDHEN, CDR2 SYDVKM. Trimming at V came to 7 bases and at J to 5 bases, leaving 7 bases not matched to a gene. The CDR3 DNA follows: TGTGCCAGCAATGACGGACAGGGCAGAAACACCATATATTTT. It specifies CASNDGQGRNTIYF.

This clonotype occurred many times. This chain links TRBV21-1 with TRBJ2-7; the D call TRBD2 from the table was never checked on the DNA. TRBV21-1 is deemed a pseudogene. The CDR3 runs to 16 residues. The chain's CDR3 is CASSKGEGGNCYEQYF. DNA for the CDR3: TGTGCCAGCAGCAAAGGTGAGGGAGGTAATTGCTACGAGCAGTACTTC.

Only a few counts were recorded for this clonotype. V and J are TRBV20-1 and TRBJ2-7, with a possible D match to TRBD2 (5 bases). This CDR3 contains 15 residues. Germline CDR1 is DFQATT and CDR2 is SNEGSKA (reference sequence). The V and J ends lost 3 bases and 7 bases respectively, with 22 bases between them. The CDR3: CSARAFGGSPGEQYF. The CDR3 DNA follows: TGCAGTGCTAGGGCATTTGGAGGCTCCCCAGGAGAGCAGTACTTC.

The V call is TRBV12-3 or TRBV12-4, the J call TRBJ2-1, with D hard to call. The CDR3 is made up of 14 amino acids. The V and J ends lost 6 bases and 2 bases respectively, with 11 bases between them. The chain's CDR3 is CASSRGRAYNEQFF. CDR3 nucleotide sequence: TGTGCCAGCAGCCGCGGCCGGGCCTACAATGAGCAGTTCTTC.

The table lists this clonotype with a few counts. The genes are TRBV30 and TRBJ2-1, with TRBD2 as a possible D gene (6 bases). CDR3 length: 11 amino acids. Per the germline V gene, CDR1 is GTSNPN and CDR2 is SVGIG (reference sequence). V was clipped by 6 bases and J by 9 bases, with 12 bases between them. For the CDR3, the DNA is TGTGCCTGTTCGACTAGAGGTGAGCAGTTCTTC. Translating it yields CACSTRGEQFF.

This clonotype showed up many times. This sequence joins TRBV7-9 and TRBJ2-4; possible D gene TRBD1, 5 bases. This CDR3 spans 14 amino acids. Germline V gene data show CDR1 as SEHNR and CDR2 as FQNEAQ (reference sequence). The V end lost 2 bases, the J end lost 3 bases, and 8 bases lay between the germline ends. The CDR3 DNA sequence: TGTGCCAGCAGCTTATCAGGGTTCAAAAACATTCAGTACTTC. It codes for CASSLSGFKNIQYF. The full variable domain, completed using reference TRBV7-9 and TRBJ2-4, is DTGVSQNPRHKITKRGQNVTFRCDPISEHNRLYWYRQTLGQGPEFLTYFQNEAQLEKSRLLSDRFSAERPKGSFSTLEIQRTEQGDSAMYLCASSLSGFKNIQYFGAGTRLSVL.

The chain uses TRBV4-3 and TRBJ2-3, with 9 bases lining up with TRBD2. With 2 bases clipped from V and 4 bases from J, the junction kept 10 bases outside the gene matches. Germline loops: CDR1 LGHNA, CDR2 YSLEER. The CDR3 consists of 17 residues. CDR3: CASSQSVAGGLPDTQYF. CDR3 DNA sequence: TGCGCCAGCAGCCAAAGCGTGGCGGGGGGGCTACCAGATACGCAGTATTTT.

This clonotype was detected a few times. The genes are TRBV4-3 and TRBJ2-3; 8 positions agree with TRBD2. From germline, CDR1 is LGHNA and CDR2 YSLEER. V lost 2 bases, J lost 2 bases, and 6 bases stayed unmatched. The CDR3 extends over 16 amino acids. CDR3 sequence reads: CASSQWETSDTDTQYF. The CDR3 bases are TGCGCCAGCAGCCAATGGGAGACTAGCGACACAGATACGCAGTATTTT.

This clonotype was observed a few times. V usage is TRBV6-2 or TRBV6-3 and J usage is TRBJ2-7; 8 nucleotides match TRBD1. CDR1 is MNHEY, CDR2 SVGEGT, per germline. V was pared by 4 bases and J by 0 bases, with 5 bases of the junction left unmatched. The CDR3 runs 15 residues. The CDR3 DNA reads as TGTGCCAGCAGTTCCAGGACAGGGAACTCCTACGAGCAGTACTTC. Translation gives CASSSRTGNSYEQYF.

This clonotype came up a few times. This rearrangement joins TRBV20-1 to TRBJ2-5, with 13 bases matching TRBD2. This CDR3 comprises 14 residues. V was pared by 3 bases and J by 5 bases, with 3 bases of the junction left unmatched. Germline V gives CDR1 DFQATT, CDR2 SNEGSKA (reference sequence). CDR3: CSARRLAGGETQYF. As DNA, the CDR3 is TGCAGTGCTAGGAGACTAGCGGGGGGCGAGACCCAGTACTTC.

This clonotype was detected only a few times. The V gene is TRBV9, the J gene TRBJ2-2; D possibly corresponds to TRBD1 (5 bases). The CDR3 has 14 residues. Looked up from germline, CDR1 is SGDLS and CDR2 is YYNGEE. The V gene lost 4 bases and the J gene lost 7 bases, with 14 bases spanning the gap. The DNA for the CDR3 is TGTGCCAGCAGCCCATCCCTAGGGGTCGGGGAGCTGTTTTTT. It encodes CASSPSLGVGELFF.

This clonotype came up a few times. The chain combines TRBV6-2 or TRBV6-3 with TRBJ1-1; 9 bases map to TRBD1. Trimming cost V 9 bases and J 6 bases; bases outside gene matches: 20. The germline V gene encodes CDR1 MNHEY and CDR2 SVGEGT. The CDR3 is 17 amino acids. CDR3 in amino acids: CASSSGTGFYRTPEAFF. The CDR3 region has the DNA TGTGCCAGTTCGTCCGGGACAGGGTTTTACCGGACGCCTGAAGCTTTCTTT.

As for this clonotype: The junction and the germline gene differ at one end; a read error may be behind it. The chain joins TRBV5-1 to TRBJ2-5; 9 bases are shared with TRBD1. Germline V gene data show CDR1 as SGHRS and CDR2 as YFSETQ. The CDR3 contains 14 residues. The CDR3 sequence is CASSQQGAVEIQYF. The CDR3 DNA follows: TGCGCCAGCAGCCAACAGGGGGCTGTAGAGATCCAGTACTTC.

This clonotype was seen at least ten times. An end of the junction differs from the germline gene, which may be a read error. The chain carries TRBV7-9 and TRBJ1-1, with D hard to call. The germline gives CDR1 SEHNR, CDR2 FQNEAQ (reference sequence). This CDR3 contains 12 residues. DNA for the CDR3: TGTGCCAGCAGTTTAGGCAGCACTGAAGCTTTCTTT. It translates to CASSLGSTEAFF.

J is TRBJ2-1 and V is TRBV5-1; D possibly corresponds to TRBD2 (6 bases). V was shortened by 0 bases and J by 1 base, with 8 bases between the two germline ends. The germline CDR1 and CDR2 sequences are SGHRS and YFSETQ. The CDR3 covers 15 residues. The CDR3 sequence: CASSLDRESYNEQFF. DNA of the CDR3: TGCGCCAGCAGCTTGGATCGGGAGTCCTACAATGAGCAGTTCTTC.

This clonotype was seen more than once but under ten times. J is TRBJ2-3 and V is TRBV7-9; TRBD2 agrees at 7 bases. CDR1 is SEHNR, CDR2 FQNEAQ, per germline (reference sequence). The CDR3 consists of 17 residues. Trimming at V came to 5 bases and at J to 0 bases, leaving 11 bases not matched to a gene. CDR3 in DNA: TGTGCCAGCAGCCCAGGGTGGCGGGAGCGGAGCACAGATACGCAGTATTTT. Amino acid sequence: CASSPGWRERSTDTQYF.

This clonotype has at least ten counts. The V gene is TRBV12-3 or TRBV12-4, the J gene TRBJ1-2; D gene uncertain. V shed 2 bases and J shed 8 bases, with 6 bases lying between them. The CDR3 is made up of 11 amino acids. CDR3 sequence: CASSLYGGYTF. The CDR3 DNA reads TGTGCCAGCAGTTTATATGGGGGCTACACCTTC.